This TCR beta chain comes out of a study of T-cell reconstitution after alpha-beta-depleted transplantation in children. Many counts were recorded for this clonotype. Using unique molecular identifiers, the investigators prepared the TCRbeta library. In TCRdb, the PCR reads were re-called with MiXCR into one record per CDR3 protein. In the table there are approximately 93,000 distinct CDR3 sequences, more than 7% of which are singletons. The CDR3 is 16 amino acids. In germline, CDR1 is SEHNR, CDR2 FQNEAQ (reference sequence). V was clipped by 0 bases and J by 4 bases, with 13 bases between them. The clonotype comes from a human donor who donated a stem cell graft to a child with congenital amegakaryocytic thrombocytopenia. The chain joins TRBV7-9 to TRBJ2-1; D perhaps matches TRBD2 (6 bases). The material was PBMCs from the stem cell graft donor, obtained from the stem cell graft. CDR3 bases: TGTGCCAGCAGCTTAGCGCCCGGGAGAGTTTACAATGAGCAGTTCTTC. Translating it yields CASSLAPGRVYNEQFF. Combining the CDR3 with reference TRBV7-9 and TRBJ2-1 gives the whole variable domain DTGVSQNPRHKITKRGQNVTFRCDPISEHNRLYWYRQTLGQGPEFLTYFQNEAQLEKSRLLSDRFSAERPKGSFSTLEIQRTEQGDSAMYLCASSLAPGRVYNEQFFGPGTRLTVL.